Listed below are T cell receptor beta chains from one sample, sequenced in a study of T cell responses to AZD1222 COVID-19 vaccine. Method: immunoSEQ multiplex PCR; TCRdb's copy keeps in-frame clones and lacks some. The sample yields fewer than 200,000 clones, 92% seen once. Specimen: peripheral blood, collected on day 0 of MenACWY control vaccination. These receptors all stem from an adult in good health. The CDR3 runs from the conserved cysteine through the conserved F or W. The D gene is left open where the match is weak. Part of the rows lack a size; the others show once, few, many or a class for expanded clones.

v_call	d_call	j_call	clone_size	cdr3_aa	cdr3_nt
TRBV7-2	NA	TRBJ1-2	NA	CASSLSPGERLHYGYTF	TGTGCCAGCAGCTTAAGTCCAGGGGAAAGGTTGCACTATGGCTACACCTTC
TRBV3-1/TRBV3-2	NA	TRBJ2-5	NA	CASSQESTVKTQYF	TGTGCCAGCAGCCAAGAGTCGACAGTGAAGACCCAGTACTTC
TRBV29-1	NA	TRBJ1-2	NA	CSVETGVSRYGYTF	TGCAGCGTTGAAACTGGGGTCTCTCGCTATGGCTACACCTTC
TRBV28	NA	TRBJ1-4	NA	CASRRGGGGNEKLFF	TGTGCCAGCAGGCGTGGCGGGGGTGGGAATGAAAAACTGTTTTTT
TRBV7-3	TRBD2	TRBJ2-1	NA	CASSSPIEVGGSGAYNEQFF	TGTGCCAGCAGCTCACCAATCGAAGTTGGCGGGAGTGGTGCCTACAATGAGCAGTTCTTC
TRBV19	NA	TRBJ2-2	NA	CASSMGMGAGELFF	TGTGCCAGTAGTATGGGGATGGGGGCCGGGGAGCTGTTTTTT
TRBV21-1	NA	TRBJ2-7	NA	CASSKWGGGWEQYF	TGTGCCAGCAGCAAATGGGGAGGGGGCTGGGAGCAGTACTTC
TRBV5-1	NA	TRBJ1-6	NA	CASSQTVKDSPLHF	TGCGCCAGCAGCCAGACAGTCAAAGATTCACCCCTCCACTTT
TRBV11-2	NA	TRBJ2-5	NA	CASSWGIQETQYF	TGTGCCAGCAGCTGGGGGATCCAAGAGACCCAGTACTTC
TRBV6-4	NA	TRBJ2-2	NA	CASSELHRGTGELFF	TGTGCCAGCAGTGAGCTCCACCGAGGGACCGGGGAGCTGTTTTTT
TRBV9	NA	TRBJ2-1	NA	CASSGRVPNEQFF	TGTGCCAGCAGCGGTCGGGTCCCCAATGAGCAGTTCTTC
TRBV24-1	TRBD1	TRBJ1-2	once	CATSRQGVYGYTF	TGTGCCACCAGTAGACAGGGAGTCTATGGCTACACCTTC
TRBV19	NA	TRBJ2-3	NA	CASSPMGSASTDTQYF	TGTGCCAGTAGTCCTATGGGGTCCGCTAGCACAGATACGCAGTATTTT
TRBV2	NA	TRBJ1-2	NA	CASSISGQTYGYTF	TGTGCCAGCAGTATTAGTGGGCAGACCTATGGCTACACCTTC
TRBV19	TRBD2	TRBJ2-3	few	CASSLPGTSGTF	TGTGCCAGTAGCCTTCCCGGGACTAGCGGGACCTTT
TRBV6-5	NA	TRBJ1-6	NA	CASSRGVNSPLHF	TGTGCCAGCAGTCGCGGGGTTAATTCACCCCTCCACTTT
TRBV3-1/TRBV3-2	NA	TRBJ2-7	NA	CASSQEARAAEQYF	TGTGCCAGCAGCCAAGAAGCCAGGGCAGCCGAGCAGTACTTC
TRBV9	NA	TRBJ1-6	NA	CASSEGPVNSPLHF	TGTGCCAGCAGCGAGGGACCGGTGAATTCACCCCTCCACTTT